The T cell receptor beta chain described here comes from a study of identifying expanded T cells in peripheral blood. Study outcomes and limitations: Approximately 1.1 clones differed between technical replicates, versus approximately 16 and 19 over time. Clone count variance between roughly 2-week samples rose with total template count.

This clone was recorded once. Its antigen is unidentified. Germline V lookup: CDR1 SEHNR, CDR2 FQNEAQ (reference sequence). The V end lost 0 bases, the J end lost 2 bases, and 11 bases lay between the germline ends. CDR3 length: 16 residues. TCRdb keeps only in-frame clones here, not all; method: immunoSEQ multiplex PCR. The repertoire holds approximately 140,000 clones, with 75% to 90% as singletons. During the collection period, no donor immune events like infections were recorded. The chain employs TRBV7-9 and TRBJ1-3; weak D call: TRBD1 (5 bases). Specimen: blood. The TCR comes from a person aged 18-70 years in good health. This chain's CDR3 is CASSLAASGPGNTIYF. In nucleotides, the CDR3 is TGTGCCAGCAGCTTAGCCGCTTCGGGACCTGGAAACACCATATATTTT.